This T cell receptor (beta chain) was profiled in a study of PD-1 blockade in classical Hodgkin lymphoma. General study results and limits: The authors excluded patients who started nivolumab under 1 year after ASCT.

Details on this clone: Its antigen is unidentified.

Only in-frame clones appear in the TCRdb table, and some are missing; sequencing was by immunoSEQ multiplex PCR. The sample has about 66,000 clones, 60% to 80% seen once. Autologous stem cell transplantation was followed by relapse in every patient, and brentuximab vedotin exposure varied. There are 17 residues in the CDR3. With 0 bases removed from V and 0 bases from J, the gap between germline ends came to 15 bases. Germline assignment: CDR1 SGHRS and CDR2 YFSETQ. The sequencing here drew on peripheral blood mononuclear cells (PBMCs), taken before the second cycle of nivolumab. The receptor comes from a human donor with classical Hodgkin lymphoma. The rearrangement links TRBV5-1 to TRBJ1-1, with D possibly being TRBD1 (6 bases). The DNA for the CDR3 is TGCGCCAGCAGCTTGGCACCAGGGGCTATTATGAACACTGAAGCTTTCTTT. Translating gives CASSLAPGAIMNTEAFF.